This entry lists 10 T cell receptor beta chains sequenced from one sample in a study of identifying expanded T cells in peripheral blood. Clones were read by immunoSEQ multiplex PCR, and TCRdb kept only the in-frame ones, dropping some. The sample contains about 58,000 clones, about nine tenths of which appear only once. Material for sequencing was blood. These receptors were collected from a person aged 18 to 75 in good health.

V gene TRBV6-6 combines with J gene TRBJ2-7, with TRBD1 matching over 12 bases. The V gene's germline CDR1 is MNHNY and CDR2 SVGAGI (reference sequence). This CDR3 comprises 16 residues. With 9 bases clipped from V and 7 bases from J, the junction kept 16 bases outside the gene matches. CDR3 nucleotide sequence: TGTGCCAGTAAAAGGGTAGGGGGACAGGGGGCATGGGAGCAGTACTTC. Protein sequence: CASKRVGGQGAWEQYF.

This sequence joins TRBV29-1 and TRBJ2-7; D is undetermined. The V and J ends lost 1 base and 4 bases respectively, with 8 bases between them. CDR1 and CDR2 (germline): SQVTM, ANQGSEA. This CDR3 has 12 amino acids. This CDR3 is CSVEGDSYEQYF. The DNA of the CDR3 is TGCAGCGTTGAAGGAGACTCATACGAGCAGTACTTC.

The gene calls are TRBV6-6 and TRBJ1-1, with 7 bases that match TRBD1. CDR3 length: 14 amino acids. After removal of 2 bases from V and 9 bases from J, the junction contained 9 bases not matched to a gene. The germline CDR1 and CDR2 sequences are MNHNY and SVGAGI (reference sequence). The CDR3 here is CASSYEGAGAQAFF. The CDR3 nucleotides read TGTGCCAGCAGTTACGAGGGGGCCGGAGCCCAAGCTTTCTTT.

The chain combines TRBV4-1 with TRBJ1-2, with D unresolved. Germline V gives CDR1 MGHRA, CDR2 YSYEKL. Between the trimmed V and J ends, which lost 2 bases and 8 bases, there was a span of 12 bases. The CDR3 sequence is 13 residues long. The CDR3 region is CASSQTGEIGYTF. CDR3 nucleotide sequence: TGCGCCAGCAGCCAAACCGGGGAGATCGGCTACACCTTC.

This clone was found a few times. This chain joins TRBV6-6 and TRBJ2-7, with D uncertain. CDR3 length: 13 amino acids. Germline values: CDR1 MNHNY, CDR2 SVGAGI (reference sequence). The germline V and J ends were trimmed by 4 bases and 3 bases, with 10 bases remaining between them. In nucleotides, the CDR3 is TGTGCCAGCAGTTTGGACGGCAGCTACGAGCAGTACTTC. It yields the protein CASSLDGSYEQYF.

J is TRBJ2-1 and V is TRBV28; D ambiguous. V gave up 8 bases and J gave up 9 bases, with 11 bases separating them. Germline V gene lookup returns CDR1 MDHEN and CDR2 SYDVKM. CDR3 length: 11 amino acids. The CDR3 here is CASRLWSEQFF. DNA for the CDR3: TGTGCCAGCCGCCTGTGGAGTGAGCAGTTCTTC.

V usage is TRBV19 and J usage is TRBJ1-5; D ambiguous. V gave up 3 bases and J gave up 9 bases, with 9 bases separating them. From germline, CDR1 is LNHDA and CDR2 SQIVND (reference sequence). The CDR3 has 12 amino acids. CDR3 bases: TGTGCCAGTAGTATCAGCACGGGGCCCCAGCATTTT. Amino acids: CASSISTGPQHF.

This clone was seen more than once but under ten times. The chain couples TRBV11-2 to TRBJ1-2; D gene unclear. CDR1 is SGHAT, CDR2 FQNNGV, per germline. This CDR3 has 13 amino acids. Trimming removed 5 bases at V and 3 bases at J, with 10 bases between. The CDR3 here is CASSPSTDYGYTF. In DNA form, the CDR3 reads TGTGCCAGCAGCCCTTCCACGGACTATGGCTACACCTTC.

The rearrangement links TRBV6-5 to TRBJ1-2; D remains unclear. The CDR3 is 11 residues long. Germline CDR1 is MNHEY and CDR2 is SVGAGI. V was trimmed by 8 bases and J by 2 bases, leaving 6 bases between them. CDR3 loop: CASGPNYGYTF. Written as DNA, the CDR3 is TGTGCCAGCGGACCAAACTATGGCTACACCTTC.

This chain uses TRBV21-1 with TRBJ2-2; no check of the table's D call, TRBD1, against the DNA was made. TRBV21-1 is a pseudogene. The CDR3 is 15 residues long. CDR3 loop: CASSADRDLTGELFF. CDR3 bases: TGTGCCAGCAGCGCGGACAGGGACCTTACCGGGGAGCTGTTTTTT.